The clone carrying this T cell receptor (beta chain) was counted only a few times. What it binds is not known. Cells sorted as Tregs were CD4+, CD25+ and CD127-/low. Study-wide findings and caveats: Tumor Tregs overlapped most with tumor, then blood, naive CD4+ cells.

TCRdb itself ran the 5' RACE reads through MiXCR, one entry per CDR3 protein. Seen here are tens of thousands of distinct CDR3 sequences, more than 25% observed once, and the top ten hold roughly 2.1%. The germline V gene encodes CDR1 MNHNS and CDR2 SASEGT. The CDR3 consists of 15 residues. V lost 4 bases and J lost 1, with 10 bases in between. This receptor was taken from a female donor with breast cancer. Material: tumor-infiltrating Tregs sorted from the breast tumor. The chain employs TRBV6-1 and TRBJ2-2; possibly TRBD1 for D (5 bases). CDR3 loop: CASSGGARNTGELFF. The CDR3 coding sequence is TGTGCCAGCAGTGGGGGCGCGCGGAACACCGGGGAGCTGTTTTTT.